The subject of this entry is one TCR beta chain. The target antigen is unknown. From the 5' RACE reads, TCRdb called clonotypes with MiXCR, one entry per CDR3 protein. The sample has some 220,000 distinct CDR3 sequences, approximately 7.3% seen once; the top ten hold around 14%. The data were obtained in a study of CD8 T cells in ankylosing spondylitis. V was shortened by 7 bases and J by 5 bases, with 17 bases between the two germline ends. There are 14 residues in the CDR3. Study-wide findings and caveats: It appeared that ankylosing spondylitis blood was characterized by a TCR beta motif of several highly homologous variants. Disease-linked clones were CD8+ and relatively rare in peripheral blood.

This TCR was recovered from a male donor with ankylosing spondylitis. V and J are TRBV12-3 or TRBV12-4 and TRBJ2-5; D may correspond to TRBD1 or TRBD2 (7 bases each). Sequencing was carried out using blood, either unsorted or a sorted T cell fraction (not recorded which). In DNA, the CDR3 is TGTGCCAGCATCAGGGGGGGGGCCCGGGAGACCCAGTACTTC. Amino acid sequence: CASIRGGARETQYF.